A selection of T cell receptor beta chains follows, all from one sample in a study of blood T cells in healthy people across ages. TCRdb recomputed calls from the 5' RACE reads with MiXCR, one row per CDR3 protein. This repertoire shows roughly 1.5 million distinct CDR3 sequences, approximately 43% found once; its top ten account for about 4%. The specimen was blood. The origin of the receptors is a woman under 30 in good health. Both conserved end residues are part of each CDR3. D genes are given only for firm matches. Size is stated for part of the rows, as once, few or many counts, or as a class when the clone is expanded.

clone_size	v_call	j_call	d_call	cdr3_nt	cdr3_aa
few	TRBV2	TRBJ1-2	NA	TGTGCCAGTGGAGTGGAGAACTATGGCTACACCTTC	CASGVENYGYTF
NA	TRBV2	TRBJ2-1	TRBD1	TGTGCCAGCAGTGAAACGGGACAGGGGGCTTACAATGAGCAGTTCTTC	CASSETGQGAYNEQFF
NA	TRBV7-2	TRBJ1-6	NA	TGTGCCAGCAGCAGAGACAGCTATAATTCACCCCTCCACTTT	CASSRDSYNSPLHF
many	TRBV27	TRBJ1-1	NA	TGTGCCAGCAGTTTGTCCCGGGACACTGAAGCTTTCTTT	CASSLSRDTEAFF
many	TRBV6-5	TRBJ1-2	TRBD1	TGTGCCAGCAGTTACGACAGGGGCGCCGGCTATGGCTACACCTTC	CASSYDRGAGYGYTF
NA	TRBV6-6	TRBJ2-7	NA	TGTGCCAGCAGTTATTTGGACACCGCCTACGAGCAGTACTTC	CASSYLDTAYEQYF
once	TRBV7-2	TRBJ2-1	NA	TGTGCCAGCAGCTTAGCGTCGGACTACGATGAGCAGTTCTTC	CASSLASDYDEQFF
few	TRBV20-1	TRBJ1-5	NA	TGCAGTGCTAGAGAGTTCGCCGGGCTCCCACTCAATCAGCCCCAGCATTTT	CSAREFAGLPLNQPQHF
NA	TRBV5-1	TRBJ1-1	NA	TGCGCCAGCAGTGCGGAGGCCCCCTCATTGGGTGGAGCTTTCTTT	CASSAEAPSLGGAFF
NA	TRBV7-2	TRBJ2-1	TRBD2	TGTGCCAGCAGCTTCTGGACTAGCGGGAGTCCGAATGAGCAGTTCTTC	CASSFWTSGSPNEQFF
NA	TRBV4-2	TRBJ2-3	TRBD2	TGTGCCAGCAGGAACTTCATAGCGGGAGATACGCAGTATTTT	CASRNFIAGDTQYF
NA	TRBV7-9	TRBJ2-3	NA	TGTGCCCGCAGCTTCTCCTTGGGCGGGAAGGCAGATACGCAGTATTTT	CARSFSLGGKADTQYF
many	TRBV20-1	TRBJ2-3	TRBD1	TGCAGTCCGGGACAGAGCACAGATACGCAGTATTTT	CSPGQSTDTQYF
once	TRBV5-1	TRBJ2-7	NA	TGCGCCAGCAGCCTCAGCAGCCGGAGCTCCTACGAGCAGTACTTC	CASSLSSRSSYEQYF
few	TRBV29-1	TRBJ2-1	TRBD2	TGCAGCGCCCTGGGACTAGCGGCCAATGAGCAGTTCTTC	CSALGLAANEQFF
NA	TRBV29-1	TRBJ2-1	TRBD1	TGCAGCCTACGGGACAGAGACTACAATGAGCAGTTCTTC	CSLRDRDYNEQFF
NA	TRBV9	TRBJ1-2	NA	TGTGCCGGCAGCGTTAGGGACGGAGGAACCGCTAACTATGGCTACACCTTC	CAGSVRDGGTANYGYTF
NA	TRBV19	TRBJ2-1	NA	TGTGCCAGTAGTATTCCTCCTAACTCCTACAATGAGCAGTTCTTC	CASSIPPNSYNEQFF
NA	TRBV20-1	TRBJ1-4	TRBD1	TGCAGTGCACGGACAGGGGTAGGGGAAAAACTGTTTTTT	CSARTGVGEKLFF
NA	TRBV20-1	TRBJ1-4	NA	TGCAGTGCTCAACGGAATGAAAAACTGTTTTTT	CSAQRNEKLFF
NA	TRBV12-3/TRBV12-4	TRBJ2-7	NA	TGTGCCAGCAGTTTCCAGGGGCCGACCTACGAGCAGTACTTC	CASSFQGPTYEQYF
NA	TRBV29-1	TRBJ1-1	TRBD1	TGCAGCGCGGACAGGGGGAAGTCTGAAGCTTTCTTT	CSADRGKSEAFF
NA	TRBV4-1	TRBJ1-2	TRBD1	TGCGCCAGCAGCTCCCTTCCAGGGGGGCCGGTTTATGGCTACACCTTC	CASSSLPGGPVYGYTF
NA	TRBV12-3/TRBV12-4	TRBJ2-3	NA	TGTGCCAGCAGTTTGGAAGGAGCGAGCGCAGATACGCAGTATTTT	CASSLEGASADTQYF
few	TRBV6-5	TRBJ2-7	NA	TGTGCCAGCAGTTACAAGACAGGTACCCTCTACGAGCAGTACTTC	CASSYKTGTLYEQYF
NA	TRBV7-9	TRBJ2-1	NA	TGTGCCATCGACAGTTCCTACAATGAGCAGTTCTTC	CAIDSSYNEQFF
NA	TRBV10-3	TRBJ2-3	NA	TGTGCCACCCCGTTGAATACGCAGTATTTT	CATPLNTQYF
NA	TRBV4-3	TRBJ2-3	NA	TGCGCCAGCAGCCAAGATGGCGGTGCAGGGCTCACAGATACGCAGTATTTT	CASSQDGGAGLTDTQYF
NA	TRBV5-1	TRBJ2-7	NA	TGCGCCAGCAGCCCCCTAGGAGCCAGGGCCAACGAGCAGTACTTC	CASSPLGARANEQYF
few	TRBV7-2	TRBJ1-1	NA	TGTGCCAGCAGCTTAGACAGCAAGTACATGAACACTGAAGCTTTCTTT	CASSLDSKYMNTEAFF
NA	TRBV7-9	TRBJ1-2	NA	TGTGCCAGCAGAAGAACAGGGAATGGCTACACCTTC	CASRRTGNGYTF
NA	TRBV7-9	TRBJ2-3	NA	TGTGCCAGCAGCTTAGCTCCCAGCCGTTACACAGATACGCAGTATTTT	CASSLAPSRYTDTQYF
few	TRBV20-1	TRBJ2-1	TRBD2	TGCAGTGCGCAGCGGGGCTCCTACAATGAGCAGTTCTTC	CSAQRGSYNEQFF
NA	TRBV12-3/TRBV12-4	TRBJ1-5	NA	TGTGCCAGCAGTTCGGGACTTCGGAATCAGCCCCAGCATTTT	CASSSGLRNQPQHF
NA	TRBV12-3/TRBV12-4	TRBJ1-1	NA	TGTGCCAGCAGTTTAGGGGGCATTTTGAACACTGAAGCTTTCTTT	CASSLGGILNTEAFF
NA	TRBV24-1	TRBJ2-7	NA	TGTGCCACCAGTGATTTACGGGACGGCTCCTACGAGCAGTACTTC	CATSDLRDGSYEQYF
few	TRBV20-1	TRBJ2-7	TRBD2	TGCAGTGCTAGAGCAGCGGGAGTGAGGTACGAGCAGTACTTC	CSARAAGVRYEQYF
few	TRBV6-6	TRBJ2-7	TRBD2	TGTGCCAGCAGATCCGGGACTAGCGTCTACGAGCAGTACTTC	CASRSGTSVYEQYF
NA	TRBV6-5	TRBJ2-5	NA	TGTGCCAGCAGTTACTCGAGTCCAGCAACCCGAGGTCAGTACTTC	CASSYSSPATRGQYF
NA	TRBV11-2	TRBJ2-5	TRBD2	TGTGCCAGTACCCGGGGGGGGCAAGAGACCCAGTACTTC	CASTRGGQETQYF
few	TRBV12-3/TRBV12-4	TRBJ2-3	NA	TGTGCCAGCAGTTTAGCGCCACAGACCACAGATACGCAGTATTTT	CASSLAPQTTDTQYF
NA	TRBV6-5	TRBJ1-2	TRBD1	TGTGCCAGCAGTTACGCTCAGGGGGCCGGGAATAACTATGGCTACACCTTC	CASSYAQGAGNNYGYTF
NA	TRBV20-1	TRBJ1-1	NA	TGCAGTGCTAGCGGGAGGAGTGGTACTGAAGCTTTCTTT	CSASGRSGTEAFF
few	TRBV6-2/TRBV6-3	TRBJ2-1	NA	TGTGCCAGCAGTTACTGGGACTCAAGCTCCTACAATGAGCAGTTCTTC	CASSYWDSSSYNEQFF
few	TRBV6-2/TRBV6-3	TRBJ2-3	TRBD1	TGTGCCAGCAGCTCGTCGACAGGGGGAATATTAGCAGATACGCAGTATTTT	CASSSSTGGILADTQYF
NA	TRBV7-9	TRBJ2-5	NA	TGTGCCAGCAGCTCGCTGACGGTCCAAGAGACCCAGTACTTC	CASSSLTVQETQYF
few	TRBV28	TRBJ1-6	TRBD1	TGTGCCAGCAGTTCCCCCGGACAGGCCCGTTTTTCCCCCCTCCACTTT	CASSSPGQARFSPLHF
NA	TRBV11-2	TRBJ2-3	NA	TGTGCCAGCAGCCAAGGTTGGAGGGCATCAGATACGCAGTATTTT	CASSQGWRASDTQYF
NA	TRBV12-3/TRBV12-4	TRBJ1-1	NA	TGTGCCAGCAGGCAGATCGGGGGGAACACTGAAGCTTTCTTT	CASRQIGGNTEAFF
NA	TRBV7-2	TRBJ2-7	NA	TGTGCCAGCAGCTCCCCCCGGGACATACTCTATGACGAGCAGTACTTC	CASSSPRDILYDEQYF
NA	TRBV27	TRBJ1-5	NA	TGTGCCAGCAGTTTATTGGGCAGGGAATATCAGCCCCAGCATTTT	CASSLLGREYQPQHF
few	TRBV7-9	TRBJ1-2	NA	TGTGCCAGCAGCTTACTGGGCCCCTATGGCTACACCTTC	CASSLLGPYGYTF
NA	TRBV2	TRBJ1-2	NA	TGTGCCAGCAGTGTCTGGGAGGAAAACTATGGCTACACCTTC	CASSVWEENYGYTF
NA	TRBV12-3/TRBV12-4	TRBJ2-1	NA	TGTGCCAGCAGTTTCGGTAGGGGGAGGTGGTACAATGAGCAGTTCTTC	CASSFGRGRWYNEQFF
NA	TRBV29-1	TRBJ1-1	TRBD1	TGCAGCGTAGAGGGGGCTTTGCGCACTGAAGCTTTCTTT	CSVEGALRTEAFF
NA	TRBV12-3/TRBV12-4	TRBJ2-7	NA	TGTGCCAGCAGTAATGGACTCTACGAGCAGTACTTC	CASSNGLYEQYF
few	TRBV5-1	TRBJ2-3	NA	TGCGCCAGCAGCCCGGTGCTGCGGGGAGGCACAGATACGCAGTATTTT	CASSPVLRGGTDTQYF
NA	TRBV4-3	TRBJ2-6	NA	TGCGCCAGCAGCCCGCAACAGGTTTTCTCTGGGGCCAACGTCCTGACTTTC	CASSPQQVFSGANVLTF
NA	TRBV4-1	TRBJ2-5	NA	TGCGCCAGCAGCAAGGGACACAATGAGCAGTACTTC	CASSKGHNEQYF
NA	TRBV5-1	TRBJ2-7	TRBD1	TGCGCCAGCAGCTTGGATTGGGACAGTACTTCCTACGAGCAGTACTTC	CASSLDWDSTSYEQYF